The present entry profiles one T cell receptor (beta chain) with its context. Its antigen is as yet unknown. The source of the sample is a study of shared clonotypes between healthy human individuals. Study-wide background: Three CD4 naive, three CD4 memory, two CD8 naive and one CD8 memory plate were used per donor. Study findings and constraints: Clonotype sharing across a few donors was observed for around 4.5% of naive CD4 clonotypes.

Germline-derived CDR1 and CDR2 are SGHRS and YFSETQ. The CDR3 spans 14 residues. The V end lost 1 base, the J end lost 6 bases, and 13 bases lay between the germline ends. Assay runs were performed at deep level. This table comes from immunoSEQ multiplex PCR, and its TCRdb copy is limited to in-frame clones, with some not included. The repertoire holds millions of clones, with roughly 94% as singletons. Donors were healthy HIV-negative adults without recently reported acute infections or vaccinations. The TCR comes from a man between 18 and 35 years old in good health. The specimen sequenced was naive CD4+ T cells sorted from blood. Subset here: CD45RA+ positively selected. This chain connects TRBV5-1 to TRBJ1-2; D gene unclear. CDR3: CASSLIGPAHGYTF. In nucleotides, the CDR3 is TGCGCCAGCAGCTTGATCGGGCCGGCGCATGGCTACACCTTC.